A single sample gave rise to the 26 T cell receptor beta chains below, sequenced in a study of blood T cell repertoires in COVID-19. The repertoire was sequenced with immunoSEQ multiplex PCR; TCRdb's copy has only in-frame clones and lacks some. The sample holds 200,000 or so clones; over 75% are singletons and the top ten take 1.9%. Material for sequencing was peripheral blood. The receptor set was obtained from a man in his forties or fifties with active or convalescent COVID-19.

V gene TRBV6-6 combines with J gene TRBJ2-3, with TRBD2 identical over 8 bases. CDR1 and CDR2 from the germline V gene are MNHNY and SVGAGI (reference sequence). After removal of 5 bases from V and 4 bases from J, the junction contained 14 bases not matched to a gene. The CDR3 has 17 amino acids. This CDR3 is CASSPSWGGGSSDTQYF. As DNA, the CDR3 is TGTGCCAGCAGTCCCTCTTGGGGCGGGGGGTCCTCAGATACGCAGTATTTT.

V gene TRBV6-5 combines with J gene TRBJ1-5; 7 bases line up with TRBD1. The CDR3 loop spans 15 amino acids. Germline CDR1 and CDR2: MNHEY and SVGAGI. V shed 7 bases and J 6 bases; nucleotides not matched to a gene: 12. The CDR3 region is CASTAQGKRGQPQHF. The CDR3 DNA reads as TGTGCCAGCACCGCACAGGGGAAGCGCGGTCAGCCCCAGCATTTT.

The J gene is TRBJ1-4, the V gene TRBV28, with a tentative D call TRBD1 (6 bases). Between the trimmed V and J ends, which lost 4 bases and 8 bases, there was a span of 11 bases. The CDR3 is 13 residues long. Per the germline V gene, CDR1 is MDHEN and CDR2 is SYDVKM. CDR3 sequence: CASSSGVEEKLFF. As DNA, the CDR3 is TGTGCCAGCAGTTCAGGGGTAGAAGAAAAACTGTTTTTT.

The chain combines TRBV19 with TRBJ2-1; D is possibly TRBD2 (5 bases). The V gene's germline CDR1 is LNHDA and CDR2 SQIVND (reference sequence). V gave up 1 base and J gave up 0 bases, with 7 bases separating them. CDR3 length equals 15 residues. Here the CDR3 DNA reads TGTGCCAGTAGTATAGCGGGGAGCTCCTACAATGAGCAGTTCTTC. Protein product: CASSIAGSSYNEQFF.

The genes are TRBV9 and TRBJ1-6; D is unclear. This CDR3 contains 14 residues. With 4 bases removed from V and 5 bases from J, the gap between germline ends came to 10 bases. Germline CDR1 and CDR2: SGDLS and YYNGEE. Written as DNA, the CDR3 is TGTGCCAGCAGCCCCAGGACTGATAATTCACCCCTCCACTTT. It translates to CASSPRTDNSPLHF.

V and J are TRBV28 and TRBJ2-7; 7 nucleotides agree with TRBD2. V was clipped by 2 bases and J by 7 bases; unmatched bases: 8. This CDR3 has 14 residues. Germline V CDR1 and CDR2: MDHEN, SYDVKM. CDR3 sequence reads: CASSLGGGGGEQYF. CDR3 nucleotide sequence: TGTGCCAGCAGTTTAGGCGGGGGAGGTGGGGAGCAGTACTTC. Full variable domain (rest looked up from reference TRBV28 and TRBJ2-7): DVKVTQSSRYLVKRTGEKVFLECVQDMDHENMFWYRQDPGLGLRLIYFSYDVKMKEKGDIPEGYSVSREKKERFSLILESASTNQTSMYLCASSLGGGGGEQYFGPGTRLTVT.

This clone came up once. V is TRBV18 and J is TRBJ1-1; 9 positions agree with TRBD1. V lost 5 bases and J lost 4; bases outside the gene matches: 5. The CDR3 loop spans 14 amino acids. The germline V gene has CDR1 KGHSH and CDR2 LQKENI. The DNA of the CDR3 is TGTGCCAGCTCAGCAACAGGGGGCGGCACTGAAGCTTTCTTT. Its translation is CASSATGGGTEAFF.

This clone was seen a few times. The rearrangement joins TRBV7-3 to TRBJ1-1; TRBD1 might be the D (6 bases). The germline V and J ends were trimmed by 4 bases and 5 bases, with 17 bases remaining between them. This CDR3 comprises 15 residues. In germline, CDR1 is SGHTA, CDR2 FQGTGA. The CDR3, as DNA: TGTGCCAGCAGCTCTAAACGGGGGGCTGGGACTGAAGCTTTCTTT. It encodes CASSSKRGAGTEAFF.

This chain links TRBV19 with TRBJ1-1; D not resolved. Looked up from germline, CDR1 is LNHDA and CDR2 is SQIVND (reference sequence). The CDR3 is made up of 14 amino acids. V lost 4 bases and J lost 0, with 9 bases in between. CDR3: CASSRGALNTEAFF. DNA of the CDR3: TGTGCCAGTAGTAGGGGAGCTCTGAACACTGAAGCTTTCTTT.

V usage is TRBV5-1 and J usage is TRBJ1-1; D is uncertain. Trimming cost V 4 bases and J 1 base, with 8 bases left between them. The length of the CDR3 is 13 residues. Germline CDR1 and CDR2: SGHRS and YFSETQ. CDR3 sequence: CASSEGQNTEAFF. The CDR3 DNA follows: TGCGCCAGCAGCGAGGGCCAGAACACTGAAGCTTTCTTT.

The V call is TRBV3-1 (or the pseudogene TRBV3-2), the J call TRBJ1-2; D not certain. The V end lost 4 bases, the J end lost 0 bases, and 12 bases lay between the germline ends. The V gene's germline CDR1 is LGHDT and CDR2 YNNKEL (reference sequence). The CDR3 runs to 15 residues. CDR3 residues: CASSRRRRANYGYTF. In DNA form, the CDR3 reads TGTGCCAGCAGCCGGAGACGGAGAGCTAACTATGGCTACACCTTC.

The DNA for the CDR3 is TGTGCCAGCAGCTTGGACAGGGGCCTCAATGAAAAACTGTTTTTT. Residues: CASSLDRGLNEKLFF. J is TRBJ1-4 and V is TRBV5-4; 7 bases map to TRBD1. The CDR3 sequence is 15 residues long. V lost 0 bases and J lost 5; bases outside the gene matches: 4. Germline CDR1 reads SGHNT; CDR2 reads YYREEE (reference sequence). The complete variable domain, with remaining parts taken from reference TRBV5-4 and TRBJ1-4, reads ETGVTQSPTHLIKTRGQQVTLRCSSQSGHNTVSWYQQALGQGPQFIFQYYREEENGRGNFPPRFSGLQFPNYSSELNVNALELDDSALYLCASSLDRGLNEKLFFGSGTQLSVL.

The gene calls are TRBV19 and TRBJ1-3; D is uncertain. The germline V gene encodes CDR1 LNHDA and CDR2 SQIVND (reference sequence). The CDR3 length is 15 residues. Trimming stripped 5 bases from V and 0 bases from J, with 11 bases between. The DNA for the CDR3 is TGTGCCAGTAGTGCGACCGGGAGCTCTGGAAACACCATATATTTT. Translation: CASSATGSSGNTIYF.

Here the CDR3 reads CASSPQGIGGYTF. CDR3 bases: TGTGCCAGCAGCCCACAGGGGATCGGGGGCTACACCTTC. The chain carries TRBV7-9 and TRBJ1-2, with 7 positions matching TRBD1. The CDR3 runs 13 residues. J lost 8 bases, V lost 5 bases, and 8 bases had no gene match. Germline V lookup: CDR1 SEHNR, CDR2 FQNEAQ (reference sequence).

This rearrangement joins TRBV5-6 to TRBJ1-3, with no clear D. The CDR3 extends over 13 amino acids. V lost 3 bases, J lost 8 bases, and 12 bases lay in between. Per the germline V gene, CDR1 is SGHDT and CDR2 is YYEEEE. CDR3 bases: TGTGCCAGCAGCTGGAGATTGGGTTACACCATATATTTT. Amino acid sequence: CASSWRLGYTIYF.

This rearrangement joins TRBV20-1 to TRBJ1-1; D not certain. CDR3 length equals 10 residues. Germline lookup yields CDR1 DFQATT and CDR2 SNEGSKA (reference sequence). The V gene lost 6 bases and the J gene lost 6 bases, with 8 bases spanning the gap. The CDR3 region is CSAETAEAFF. The CDR3 DNA sequence: TGCAGTGCCGAAACAGCTGAAGCTTTCTTT.

The gene calls are TRBV27 and TRBJ1-1; TRBD1 matches at 9 bases. The CDR3 contains 15 residues. Per the germline V gene, CDR1 is MNHEY and CDR2 is SMNVEV (reference sequence). V dropped 6 bases and J dropped 1; count of bases not matched to a gene: 6. The CDR3 sequence: CASRGGTGTNTEAFF. In nucleotides, the CDR3 is TGTGCCAGCAGGGGAGGGACAGGGACGAACACTGAAGCTTTCTTT.

The gene calls are TRBV9 and TRBJ2-3, with 8 bases identical to TRBD1. J gave up 4 bases and V 5 bases, and 12 bases lay outside the gene matches. In germline, CDR1 is SGDLS, CDR2 YYNGEE. The CDR3 extends over 16 amino acids. The CDR3 spells CASSDRTGRLSDTQYF. The CDR3 DNA is TGTGCCAGCAGTGATAGGACAGGGAGGTTATCAGATACGCAGTATTTT.

The chain combines TRBV28 with TRBJ1-2; unclear D gene. Germline loops: CDR1 MDHEN, CDR2 SYDVKM. The CDR3 runs to 13 residues. The V end was cut by 6 bases, the J end by 7 bases, with 15 bases between. CDR3 sequence reads: CASSPSYYSGYTF. CDR3 sequence (DNA): TGTGCCAGCAGCCCCTCCTACTACTCTGGCTACACCTTC.

The chain joins TRBV18 to TRBJ1-2, with D uncertain. The length of the CDR3 is 15 residues. Germline V gene data show CDR1 as KGHSH and CDR2 as LQKENI. V was trimmed by 3 bases and J by 5 bases, leaving 16 bases between them. CDR3 in amino acids: CASSPGGRPGYGYTF. The CDR3 DNA follows: TGTGCCAGCTCACCTGGCGGAAGACCCGGGTATGGCTACACCTTC.

The chain combines TRBV13 with TRBJ2-1; D call uncertain. V was clipped by 5 bases and J by 7 bases, with 15 bases between them. This CDR3 is 14 amino acids long. Germline-derived CDR1 and CDR2 are PRHDT and FYEKMQ (reference sequence). The CDR3 loop is CASSPFSGGNEQFF. CDR3 in DNA: TGTGCCAGCAGCCCTTTCTCGGGTGGGAATGAGCAGTTCTTC.

The chain has TRBV20-1 and TRBJ1-2; D not certain. CDR3 length equals 13 residues. Germline CDR1 DFQATT, CDR2 SNEGSKA (reference sequence). V lost 3 bases, J lost 5 bases, and 13 bases lay in between. The CDR3 DNA follows: TGCAGTGCTAGTGATCAGTATCTTTATGGCTACACCTTC. Its protein is CSASDQYLYGYTF.

The chain joins TRBV7-9 to TRBJ1-1; D remains unclear. V lost 5 bases to trimming and J lost 8 bases, with 12 bases between them. Per germline, CDR1 SEHNR and CDR2 FQNEAQ (reference sequence). CDR3 length: 12 residues. The CDR3 nucleotides are TGTGCCAGCAGCGCCCCTCTGAGAGAAGCTTTCTTT. Its protein is CASSAPLREAFF.

V is TRBV7-9 and J is TRBJ1-1; the D is unclear. The CDR3 runs 15 residues. V dropped 2 bases and J dropped 4 bases, with 14 bases sitting between them. The germline V gene has CDR1 SEHNR and CDR2 FQNEAQ (reference sequence). The CDR3 protein is CASSLHAREGTEAFF. The CDR3 DNA reads TGTGCCAGCAGCTTACACGCAAGGGAGGGCACTGAAGCTTTCTTT. Looking up the rest from reference TRBV7-9 and TRBJ1-1 gives the full variable domain: DTGVSQNPRHKITKRGQNVTFRCDPISEHNRLYWYRQTLGQGPEFLTYFQNEAQLEKSRLLSDRFSAERPKGSFSTLEIQRTEQGDSAMYLCASSLHAREGTEAFFGQGTRLTVV.

The chain is built from TRBV5-4 and TRBJ2-7, with 9 bases lining up with TRBD1. Trimming removed 3 bases from V and 5 bases from J; junction bases left unmatched: 3. This CDR3 has 13 amino acids. The germline gives CDR1 SGHNT, CDR2 YYREEE (reference sequence). This chain's CDR3 is CASSSGTGHEQYF. In nucleotides, the CDR3 is TGTGCCAGCAGCTCCGGGACAGGGCACGAGCAGTACTTC.

J is TRBJ2-5 and V is TRBV5-1; 11 positions match TRBD1. Trimming removed 0 bases from V and 5 bases from J; junction bases left unmatched: 6. The CDR3 sequence is 16 residues long. Germline-derived CDR1 and CDR2 are SGHRS and YFSETQ. The CDR3 nucleotides are TGCGCCAGCAGCTTGGCGGACAGGGGGCGATGGGAGACCCAGTACTTC. It translates to CASSLADRGRWETQYF.